This T cell receptor beta chain was identified during a study of cytomegalovirus exposure and HLA in healthy donors. V lost 0 bases and J 5 bases, leaving 14 bases between the germline ends. CDR1 and CDR2 from the germline V gene are SGHRS and YFSETQ. The CDR3 length is 15 residues. With 60 Vbeta and 13 Jbeta primers, the PCR was carried out. Produced via immunoSEQ multiplex PCR; TCRdb's table is partial and in-frame only. Altogether 150,000 to 200,000 clones are present, less than 90% being singletons, with the ten largest covering about 0.24%. The chain employs TRBV5-1 and TRBJ1-2; no clear D gene. The specimen was PBMCs. The sequence came from a girl under three years old in good health and CMV-seronegative. The DNA for the CDR3 is TGCGCCAGCAGCTTGGAAGGGCGGGCTCTATATGGCTACACCTTC. Amino acids: CASSLEGRALYGYTF. Using reference TRBV5-1 and TRBJ1-2 for the parts outside the CDR3, the full variable domain is KAGVTQTPRYLIKTRGQQVTLSCSPISGHRSVSWYQQTPGQGLQFLFEYFSETQRNKGNFPGRFSGRQFSNSRSEMNVSTLELGDSALYLCASSLEGRALYGYTFGSGTRLTVV.